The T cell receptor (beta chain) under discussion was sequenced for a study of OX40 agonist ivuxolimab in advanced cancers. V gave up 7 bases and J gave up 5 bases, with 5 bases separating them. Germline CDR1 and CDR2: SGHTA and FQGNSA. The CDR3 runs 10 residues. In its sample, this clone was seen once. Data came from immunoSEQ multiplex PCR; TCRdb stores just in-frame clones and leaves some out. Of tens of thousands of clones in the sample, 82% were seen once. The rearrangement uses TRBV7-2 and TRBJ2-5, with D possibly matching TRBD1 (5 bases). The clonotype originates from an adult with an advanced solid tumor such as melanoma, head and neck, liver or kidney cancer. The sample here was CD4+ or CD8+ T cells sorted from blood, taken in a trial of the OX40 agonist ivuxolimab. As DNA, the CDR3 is TGTGCCAGCAAGGGGGAGACCCAGTACTTC. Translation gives CASKGETQYF.